Each of the 8 T cell receptor beta chains below was sequenced from the same sample in a study of identical twins. TCRdb re-analysed the 5' RACE reads in MiXCR, keeping a single row per CDR3 protein. The repertoire has fewer than 500,000 distinct CDR3 sequences, 14% of them found once; the top ten carry approximately 0.98%. The same sample was also studied in work on yellow fever vaccine responses in identical twins.

Source material: CD4+ T cells sorted from blood. These receptors were obtained from a woman between 18 and 29 years old in good health.

This rearrangement joins TRBV7-2 to TRBJ2-4; the D call may be TRBD1 or TRBD2 (5 bases each). The CDR3 covers 17 residues. Germline-derived CDR1 and CDR2 are SGHTA and FQGNSA. V lost 0 bases to trimming and J lost 5 bases, with 17 bases between them. CDR3 residues: CASSLARAGWGENIQYF. DNA for the CDR3: TGTGCCAGCAGCTTAGCGAGGGCAGGGTGGGGAGAAAACATTCAGTACTTC. Combining the CDR3 with reference TRBV7-2 and TRBJ2-4 gives the whole variable domain GAGVSQSPSNKVTEKGKDVELRCDPISGHTALYWYRQSLGQGLEFLIYFQGNSAPDKSGLPSDRFSAERTGGSVSTLTIQRTQQEDSAVYLCASSLARAGWGENIQYFGAGTRLSVL.

The V call is TRBV4-2, the J call TRBJ2-4, with unresolved D. V lost 0 bases and J lost 11, with 11 bases in between. There are 13 residues in the CDR3. The germline gives CDR1 LGHNA, CDR2 YNFKEQ. CDR3 DNA: TGTGCCAGCAGCCAAGATCAGTTCGGCGTTCAGTACTTC. Its translation: CASSQDQFGVQYF.

This clonotype has a count of ten or more. The V gene is TRBV29-1, the J gene TRBJ2-7, with D perhaps being TRBD1 or TRBD2 (6 bases each). Germline V gene sequence: CDR1 SQVTM, CDR2 ANQGSEA. V was shortened by 4 bases and J by 0 bases, with 16 bases between the two germline ends. The CDR3 totals 15 residues. The CDR3 spells CSVGRGGGLSYEQYF. The DNA of the CDR3 is TGCAGCGTTGGTCGAGGAGGGGGTCTCTCCTACGAGCAGTACTTC.

This clonotype was seen repeatedly, ten times or more. V usage is TRBV27 and J usage is TRBJ2-7; no firm D call. Deletions cut 1 base from V and 0 bases from J, with 7 bases between. Germline values: CDR1 MNHEY, CDR2 SMNVEV (reference sequence). This CDR3 region has 14 residues. CDR3 sequence reads: CASSLWKSSYEQYF. The CDR3 nucleotides read TGTGCCAGCAGTTTATGGAAGAGCTCCTACGAGCAGTACTTC.

This clonotype was seen a handful of times. The chain employs TRBV7-2 and TRBJ2-2; no reliable D call. CDR3 size: 15 residues. Trimming pared 5 bases from V and 4 bases from J, leaving 14 bases between. In germline, CDR1 is SGHTA, CDR2 FQGNSA. The CDR3 DNA is TGTGCCAGCAGCCCCGTGCGAGTGGCCACCGGGGAGCTGTTTTTT. This sequence encodes CASSPVRVATGELFF. The whole variable domain, remainder taken from reference TRBV7-2 and TRBJ2-2, is GAGVSQSPSNKVTEKGKDVELRCDPISGHTALYWYRQSLGQGLEFLIYFQGNSAPDKSGLPSDRFSAERTGGSVSTLTIQRTQQEDSAVYLCASSPVRVATGELFFGEGSRLTVL.

This chain connects TRBV4-3 to TRBJ2-7; TRBD1 matches 7 bases. With 5 bases clipped from V and 0 bases from J, the junction kept 7 bases outside the gene matches. This CDR3 is 15 amino acids long. The germline CDR1 and CDR2 sequences are LGHNA and YSLEER. This chain's CDR3 is CASSADRELSYEQYF. The CDR3 region has the DNA TGCGCCAGCAGCGCTGACAGGGAACTCTCCTACGAGCAGTACTTC.

This clonotype was counted a few times. This chain links TRBV28 with TRBJ2-7; 9 bases line up with TRBD1. This CDR3 has 15 residues. V shed 4 bases, J shed 2 bases, and the junction held 6 bases outside the gene matches. Germline V gene lookup returns CDR1 MDHEN and CDR2 SYDVKM. CDR3 bases: TGTGCCAGCAGTTCATGGGGACAGGGTACCTACGAGCAGTACTTC. This encodes CASSSWGQGTYEQYF.

The chain combines TRBV12-3 or TRBV12-4 with TRBJ2-1; 9 bases map to TRBD1. The CDR3 runs to 15 residues. The V gene end was trimmed by 6 bases and the J gene end by 5 bases; junction bases not matched to a gene: 8. The CDR3 loop reads CASRSPGQGNNEQFF. The CDR3 bases are TGTGCCAGCAGATCTCCGGGACAGGGCAACAATGAGCAGTTCTTC.